Described below is a single T cell receptor beta chain sequence and its context. Its antigen remains unknown. This entry belongs to a study of T cells in Graves' hyperthyroidism and ophthalmopathy. Findings of the study overall: Also found in blood were most expanded thyroid clonotypes above 0.001.

TCR beta CDR3 regions were amplified from RNA transcripts. First-round RT-PCR targeting the TCR CDR3 was performed with the HTBI primer set. Via MiXCR, TCRdb re-called the multiplex PCR reads, giving one row per CDR3 protein. The repertoire includes around 350,000 distinct CDR3 sequences, 13% of them detected once, and over 8.5% sits in the top ten. Germline loops: CDR1 SGHDT, CDR2 YYEEEE. The CDR3 loop spans 14 amino acids. Between the trimmed V and J ends, which lost 0 bases and 2 bases, there was a span of 5 bases. Hyperthyroidism had been newly diagnosed in patients aged 18 to 65, and its duration was under 2 months. It was uncontrolled infection, other autoimmune disease, pregnancy or lactation that excluded patients. Clinical symptoms, serum thyroxine, TRAb, thyroid ultrasound and orbital computed tomography informed diagnoses.

This TCR derives from a woman younger than 30 with Graves' hyperthyroidism. This chain links TRBV5-6 with TRBJ1-4; D gene uncertain. Sequenced: blood. CDR3 nucleotides: TGTGCCAGCAGCTTGGTTGGGACTAATGAAAAACTGTTTTTT. Translated, it gives CASSLVGTNEKLFF.